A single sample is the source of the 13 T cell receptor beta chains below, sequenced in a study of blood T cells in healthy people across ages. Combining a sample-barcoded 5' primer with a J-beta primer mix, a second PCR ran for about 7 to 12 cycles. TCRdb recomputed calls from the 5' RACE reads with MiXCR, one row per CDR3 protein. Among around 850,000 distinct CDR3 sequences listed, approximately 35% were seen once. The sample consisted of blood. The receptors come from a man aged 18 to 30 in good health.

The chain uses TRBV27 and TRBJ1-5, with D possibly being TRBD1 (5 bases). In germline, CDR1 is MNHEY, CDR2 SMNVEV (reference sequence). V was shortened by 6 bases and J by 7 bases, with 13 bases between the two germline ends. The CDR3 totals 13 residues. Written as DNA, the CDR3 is TGTGCCAGCAGACTGCGGTGGGGGCAGCCCCAGCATTTT. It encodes CASRLRWGQPQHF.

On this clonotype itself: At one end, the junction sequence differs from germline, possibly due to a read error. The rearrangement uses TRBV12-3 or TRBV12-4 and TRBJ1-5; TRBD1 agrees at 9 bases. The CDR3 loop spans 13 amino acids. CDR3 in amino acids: CPSCRDRDQPQHF. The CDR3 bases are TGTCCCAGCTGCAGGGACAGGGATCAGCCCCAGCATTTT.

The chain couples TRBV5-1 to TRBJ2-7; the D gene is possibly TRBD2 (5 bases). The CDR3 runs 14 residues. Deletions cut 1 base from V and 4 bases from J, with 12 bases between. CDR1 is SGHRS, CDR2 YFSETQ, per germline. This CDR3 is CASSLLAGLYEQYF. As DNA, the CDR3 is TGCGCCAGCAGCTTGTTGGCAGGACTGTACGAGCAGTACTTC.

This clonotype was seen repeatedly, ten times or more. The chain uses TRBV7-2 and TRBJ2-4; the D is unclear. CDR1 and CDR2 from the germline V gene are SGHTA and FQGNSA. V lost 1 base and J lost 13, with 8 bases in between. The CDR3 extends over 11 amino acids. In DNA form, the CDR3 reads TGTGCCAGCAGCTTAGGCAGAGTCCAGTACTTC. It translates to CASSLGRVQYF.

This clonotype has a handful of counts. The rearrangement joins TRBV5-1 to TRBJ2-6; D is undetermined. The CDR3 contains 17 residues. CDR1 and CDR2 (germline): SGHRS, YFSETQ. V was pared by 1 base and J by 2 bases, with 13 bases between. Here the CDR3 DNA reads TGCGCCAGCAGCTTGAGACGGAAGGAAACTGGGGCCAACGTCCTGACTTTC. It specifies CASSLRRKETGANVLTF. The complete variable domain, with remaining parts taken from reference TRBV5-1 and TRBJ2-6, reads KAGVTQTPRYLIKTRGQQVTLSCSPISGHRSVSWYQQTPGQGLQFLFEYFSETQRNKGNFPGRFSGRQFSNSRSEMNVSTLELGDSALYLCASSLRRKETGANVLTFGAGSRLTVL.

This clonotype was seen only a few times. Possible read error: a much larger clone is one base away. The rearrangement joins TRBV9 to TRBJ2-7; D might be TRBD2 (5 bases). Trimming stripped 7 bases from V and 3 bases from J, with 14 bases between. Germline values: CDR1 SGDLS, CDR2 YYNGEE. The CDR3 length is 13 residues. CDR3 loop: CASCLDGLYEQYF. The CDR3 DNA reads TGTGCCAGCTGTCTGGACGGACTCTACGAGCAGTACTTC.

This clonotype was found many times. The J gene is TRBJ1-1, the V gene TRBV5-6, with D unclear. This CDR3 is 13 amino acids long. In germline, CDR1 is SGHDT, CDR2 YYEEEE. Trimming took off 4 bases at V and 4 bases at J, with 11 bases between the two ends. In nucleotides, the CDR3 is TGTGCCAGCAGCCCGGCGTCAGGCACTGAAGCTTTCTTT. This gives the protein CASSPASGTEAFF. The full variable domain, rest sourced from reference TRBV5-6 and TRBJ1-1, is DAGVTQSPTHLIKTRGQQVTLRCSPKSGHDTVSWYQQALGQGPQFIFQYYEEEERQRGNFPDRFSGHQFPNYSSELNVNALLLGDSALYLCASSPASGTEAFFGQGTRLTVV.

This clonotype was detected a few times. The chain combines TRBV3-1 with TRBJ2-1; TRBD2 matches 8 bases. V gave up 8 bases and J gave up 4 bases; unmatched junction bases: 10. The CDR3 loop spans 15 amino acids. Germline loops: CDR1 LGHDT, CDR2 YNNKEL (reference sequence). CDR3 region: CASGLGRGGYNEQFF. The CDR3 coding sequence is TGTGCCAGCGGCCTCGGACGCGGGGGGTACAATGAGCAGTTCTTC.

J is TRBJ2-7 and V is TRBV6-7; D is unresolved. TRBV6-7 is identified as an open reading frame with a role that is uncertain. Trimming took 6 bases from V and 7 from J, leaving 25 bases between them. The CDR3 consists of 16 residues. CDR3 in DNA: TGTGCCAGCAGAGCGAGTGGCCTAAGCTCCTACAATGAGCAGTACTTC. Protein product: CASRASGLSSYNEQYF.

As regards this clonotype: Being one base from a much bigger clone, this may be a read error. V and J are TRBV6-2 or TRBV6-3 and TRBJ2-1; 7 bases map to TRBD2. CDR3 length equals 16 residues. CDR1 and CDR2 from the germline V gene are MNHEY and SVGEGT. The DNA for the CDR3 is TGTACCAGCAGTATATTAAGCCCGGGGGGAAACAATGAGCAGTTCTTC. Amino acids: CTSSILSPGGNNEQFF.

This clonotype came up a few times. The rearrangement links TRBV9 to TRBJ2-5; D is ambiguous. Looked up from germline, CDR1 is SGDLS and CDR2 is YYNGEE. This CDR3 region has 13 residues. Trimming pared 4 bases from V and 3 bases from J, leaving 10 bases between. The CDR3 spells CASSLIPKETQYF. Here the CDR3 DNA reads TGTGCCAGCAGCCTCATCCCGAAAGAGACCCAGTACTTC. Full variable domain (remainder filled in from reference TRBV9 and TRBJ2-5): DSGVTQTPKHLITATGQRVTLRCSPRSGDLSVYWYQQSLDQGLQFLIQYYNGEERAKGNILERFSAQQFPDLHSELNLSSLELGDSALYFCASSLIPKETQYFGPGTRLLVL.

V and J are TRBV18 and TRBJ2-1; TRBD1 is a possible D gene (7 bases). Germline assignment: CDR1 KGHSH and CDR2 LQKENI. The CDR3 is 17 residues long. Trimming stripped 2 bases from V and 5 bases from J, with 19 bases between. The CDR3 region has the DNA TGTGCCAGCTCACCAGACAGGGACTCGCGACATCACAATGAGCAGTTCTTC. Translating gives CASSPDRDSRHHNEQFF.

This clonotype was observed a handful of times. The CDR3 DNA reads TGTGCCAGCAGCTTGGGGGAGGGAGACTATGGCTACACCTTC. The encoded protein is CASSLGEGDYGYTF. The J gene is TRBJ1-2, the V gene TRBV5-5; D gene unclear. This CDR3 spans 14 amino acids. Trimming shortened V by 0 bases and J by 3 bases, and 9 bases separated the two germline ends. Germline V CDR1 and CDR2: SGHKS, YYEKEE (reference sequence).